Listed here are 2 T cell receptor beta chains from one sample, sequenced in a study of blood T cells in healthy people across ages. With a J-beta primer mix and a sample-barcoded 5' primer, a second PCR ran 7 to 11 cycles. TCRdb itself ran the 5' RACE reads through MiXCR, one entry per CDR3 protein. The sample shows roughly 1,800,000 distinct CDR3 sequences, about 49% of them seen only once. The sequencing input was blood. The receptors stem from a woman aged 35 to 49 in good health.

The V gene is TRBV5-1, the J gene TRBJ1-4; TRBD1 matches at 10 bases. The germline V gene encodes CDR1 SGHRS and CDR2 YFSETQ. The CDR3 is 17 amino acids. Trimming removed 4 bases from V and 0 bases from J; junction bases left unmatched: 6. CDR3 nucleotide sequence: TGCGCCAGCAGCCCTATGACAGGGGGCGCAACTAATGAAAAACTGTTTTTT. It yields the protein CASSPMTGGATNEKLFF.

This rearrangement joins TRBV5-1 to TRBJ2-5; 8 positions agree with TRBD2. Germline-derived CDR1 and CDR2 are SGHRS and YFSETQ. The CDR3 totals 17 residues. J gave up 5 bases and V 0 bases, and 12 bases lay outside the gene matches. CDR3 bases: TGCGCCAGCAGCTTGGATCCCAGCGGGGGCAAGAGGGAGACCCAGTACTTC. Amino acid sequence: CASSLDPSGGKRETQYF.